The 24 T cell receptor beta chains listed next were all sequenced from one sample in a study of blood T cell repertoires in COVID-19. Repertoires were generated with immunoSEQ multiplex PCR, while TCRdb's copy carries only in-frame clones and drops some. The sample lists about 45,000 clones, about 85% occurring once. Sequenced input: peripheral blood. These receptors all stem from an elderly woman with acute or convalescent COVID-19.

This clone was detected a few times. This chain uses TRBV27 with TRBJ1-1, with D unresolved. This CDR3 comprises 14 residues. V shed 11 bases and J shed 0 bases, with 16 bases lying between them. Germline loops: CDR1 MNHEY, CDR2 SMNVEV (reference sequence). In nucleotides, the CDR3 is TGTGCCTCTATTCCCCTGAGAATGAACACTGAAGCTTTCTTT. This gives the protein CASIPLRMNTEAFF.

CDR3 region: CASSDNRGGYGYTF. The CDR3 DNA reads TGTGCCAGCTCCGATAACAGGGGAGGCTATGGCTACACCTTC. V gene TRBV18 combines with J gene TRBJ1-2; TRBD1 agrees at 7 bases. This CDR3 is 14 amino acids long. J lost 4 bases, V lost 6 bases, and 8 bases had no gene match. Germline CDR1 KGHSH, CDR2 LQKENI. Together with reference TRBV18 and TRBJ1-2, the CDR3 gives the full variable domain: NAGVMQNPRHLVRRRGQEARLRCSPMKGHSHVYWYRQLPEEGLKFMVYLQKENIIDESGMPKERFSAEFPKEGPSILRIQQVVRGDSAAYFCASSDNRGGYGYTFGSGTRLTVV.

J is TRBJ2-5 and V is TRBV15, with 10 bases aligning to TRBD2. Looked up from germline, CDR1 is LNHNV and CDR2 is YYDKDF (reference sequence). The V segment lost 1 base and the J segment 9 bases; nucleotides outside the gene matches: 8. This CDR3 is 15 amino acids long. The CDR3 loop reads CATSRGTSGTWAQYF. The CDR3 nucleotides are TGTGCCACCAGCAGAGGGACTAGCGGAACTTGGGCCCAGTACTTC.

The J gene is TRBJ2-5, the V gene TRBV12-5; 8 bases match TRBD2. The CDR3 sequence is 14 residues long. The V and J ends lost 6 bases and 4 bases, in that order; junction bases with no gene match: 7. Germline CDR1 reads LGHNT; CDR2 reads FRNRAP. Here the CDR3 DNA reads TGTGCTAGTGGAAGCGGGAGAGAGGGAGAGACCCAGTACTTC. Translated: CASGSGREGETQYF.

CDR3 nucleotides: TGTGCCAGCAGCCTCGGGAAAGATACGCAGTATTTT. This codes for CASSLGKDTQYF. This chain connects TRBV5-4 to TRBJ2-3; maybe TRBD2 (5 bases). CDR1 is SGHNT and CDR2 is YYREEE in the germline V gene (reference sequence). V was cut by 4 bases and J by 5 bases, with 8 bases left in between. The CDR3 is 12 amino acids.

The chain employs TRBV10-3 and TRBJ2-2; D gene uncertain. The CDR3 runs to 15 residues. Looked up from germline, CDR1 is ENHRY and CDR2 is SYGVKD. V lost 7 bases to trimming and J lost 0 bases, with 12 bases between them. The CDR3 loop reads CAINSGLANTGELFF. The CDR3 DNA reads as TGTGCCATCAATTCAGGCCTCGCGAACACCGGGGAGCTGTTTTTT.

Only a few counts were recorded for this clone. The chain employs TRBV16 and TRBJ2-2, with TRBD1 matching 9 bases. Trimming at V came to 4 bases and at J to 5 bases, leaving 5 bases not matched to a gene. Germline V CDR1 and CDR2: KGHSY, FQNENV. There are 15 residues in the CDR3. The CDR3 is CASSRSGTGTGELFF. In nucleotides, the CDR3 is TGTGCCAGCAGCCGGTCCGGGACAGGGACCGGGGAGCTGTTTTTT.

This clone has just one count. The chain couples TRBV19 to TRBJ1-1, with D maybe TRBD1 (6 bases). Deletions cut 5 bases from V and 4 bases from J, with 11 bases between. In germline, CDR1 is LNHDA, CDR2 SQIVND (reference sequence). This CDR3 has 13 amino acids. CDR3 protein: CASSSSTGTEAFF. The DNA of the CDR3 is TGTGCCAGTAGTTCGTCGACAGGCACTGAAGCTTTCTTT.

This CDR3 is CASSAGLAGPQETQYF. CDR3 DNA sequence: TGTGCCAGCAGTGCGGGACTAGCGGGGCCACAAGAGACCCAGTACTTC. This sequence joins TRBV6-1 and TRBJ2-5; 13 positions agree with TRBD2. J was trimmed by 2 bases and V by 4 bases; bases with no gene match: 4. The CDR3 contains 16 residues. Germline CDR1 reads MNHNS; CDR2 reads SASEGT.

The chain carries TRBV27 and TRBJ1-2; D unresolved. V was cut by 10 bases and J by 0 bases, with 18 bases left in between. The CDR3 contains 15 residues. CDR1 and CDR2 from the germline V gene are MNHEY and SMNVEV (reference sequence). The CDR3 spells CATRFWAATNYGYTF. CDR3 bases: TGTGCCACCCGCTTTTGGGCAGCCACTAACTATGGCTACACCTTC.

This sequence joins TRBV18 and TRBJ2-2, with 7 bases that match TRBD1. V lost 4 bases, J lost 2 bases, and 7 bases stayed unmatched. This CDR3 has 16 residues. Germline V gene sequence: CDR1 KGHSH, CDR2 LQKENI. This CDR3 is CASSLTRDSNTGELFF. The CDR3 coding sequence is TGTGCCAGCTCACTCACCCGGGACAGTAACACCGGGGAGCTGTTTTTT.

This chain joins TRBV11-3 and TRBJ2-7; 12 bases match TRBD1. From germline, CDR1 is SGHNT and CDR2 YENEEA. This CDR3 contains 19 residues. V trimming: 6 bases; J trimming: 9 bases; junction bases outside the gene matches: 24. CDR3 in DNA: TGTGCCAGCAGATACTCAAAACCGGGACAGGGGGCGCGGGGTGTTGGGCAGTACTTC. Translating gives CASRYSKPGQGARGVGQYF.

This sequence joins TRBV30 and TRBJ2-1; 14 nucleotides agree with TRBD2. The CDR3 has 16 residues. The germline CDR1 and CDR2 sequences are GTSNPN and SVGIG (reference sequence). With 3 bases clipped from V and 4 bases from J, the junction kept 5 bases outside the gene matches. This CDR3 reads CAWSPGTSGRYNEQFF. CDR3 DNA sequence: TGTGCCTGGAGCCCCGGGACTAGCGGGAGATACAATGAGCAGTTCTTC.

In nucleotides, the CDR3 is TGTGCCACCAGCAGAGATGAACAGGGTTTCTACGAGCAGTACTTC. Translating gives CATSRDEQGFYEQYF. This chain links TRBV15 with TRBJ2-7; possibly TRBD1 for D (6 bases). The CDR3 sequence is 15 residues long. The V end was cut by 0 bases, the J end by 3 bases, with 12 bases between. Germline V gene sequence: CDR1 LNHNV, CDR2 YYDKDF (reference sequence).

The rearrangement links TRBV11-3 to TRBJ1-1; 10 bases fit TRBD1. Germline trimming cut 3 bases from V and 5 bases from J; bases unmatched to any gene: 0. CDR3 length: 13 residues. Germline V gene data show CDR1 as SGHNT and CDR2 as YENEEA. The CDR3 loop is CASSLDRGTEAFF. CDR3 bases: TGTGCCAGCAGCTTGGACAGGGGGACTGAAGCTTTCTTT.

The chain has TRBV5-1 and TRBJ2-5, with 9 nucleotides matching TRBD1. There are 15 residues in the CDR3. The ends lost 6 bases at V and 3 bases at J; junction bases unmatched: 9. Germline CDR1 is SGHRS and CDR2 is YFSETQ. The chain's CDR3 is CASKEMGQGKETQYF. CDR3 nucleotide sequence: TGCGCCAGCAAGGAGATGGGACAGGGAAAAGAGACCCAGTACTTC. Full variable domain (remainder filled in from reference TRBV5-1 and TRBJ2-5): KAGVTQTPRYLIKTRGQQVTLSCSPISGHRSVSWYQQTPGQGLQFLFEYFSETQRNKGNFPGRFSGRQFSNSRSEMNVSTLELGDSALYLCASKEMGQGKETQYFGPGTRLLVL.

CDR3 bases: TGTGCCTGGGGGAAGGGGACAACTAATGAAAAACTGTTTTTT. Its protein is CAWGKGTTNEKLFF. This sequence joins TRBV30 and TRBJ1-4; D may be TRBD1 (5 bases). The CDR3 is 14 residues long. Germline V CDR1 and CDR2: GTSNPN, SVGIG (reference sequence). With 5 bases removed from V and 0 bases from J, the gap between germline ends came to 10 bases.

A note on this clone: Distinct nucleotide sequences in the sample also encode this CDR3. The CDR3 spells CASSLRSSGIPSYNEQFF. CDR3 coding DNA: TGTGCCAGCAGTCTACGCTCTAGCGGGATCCCCTCCTACAATGAGCAGTTCTTC. The chain uses TRBV28 and TRBJ2-1, with TRBD2 matching 9 bases. The junction had 11 bases not matched to a gene; V was cut back by 5 bases and J by 0 bases. Germline V lookup: CDR1 MDHEN, CDR2 SYDVKM. The CDR3 has 18 amino acids.

V gene TRBV10-3 combines with J gene TRBJ2-1; 9 bases align to TRBD2. The CDR3 runs 14 residues. Germline V gives CDR1 ENHRY, CDR2 SYGVKD. After removal of 0 bases from V and 15 bases from J, the junction contained 9 bases not matched to a gene. DNA of the CDR3: TGTGCCATCAGTGAGTCGGCTAGCGGGACTATCGGGTTCTTC. It yields the protein CAISESASGTIGFF.

The chain is built from TRBV11-3 and TRBJ2-2; 8 bases agree with TRBD2. This CDR3 has 15 residues. J lost 7 bases, V lost 3 bases, and 7 bases had no gene match. Looked up from germline, CDR1 is SGHNT and CDR2 is YENEEA. CDR3: CASSFTSGSIGELFF. For the CDR3, the DNA is TGTGCCAGCAGCTTTACTAGCGGTTCTATCGGGGAGCTGTTTTTT.

The chain couples TRBV2 to TRBJ2-3, with 8 bases lining up with TRBD1. J gave up 4 bases and V 5 bases, and 5 bases lay outside the gene matches. This CDR3 comprises 14 residues. Looked up from germline, CDR1 is SNHLY and CDR2 is FYNNEI. CDR3 coding DNA: TGTGCCAGCAGTCGGCAGGGGGCATCAGATACGCAGTATTTT. Protein: CASSRQGASDTQYF.

The chain uses TRBV18 and TRBJ2-1; 7 bases agree with TRBD1. V was pared by 2 bases and J by 2 bases, with 3 bases of the junction left unmatched. The CDR3 contains 15 residues. From germline, CDR1 is KGHSH and CDR2 LQKENI. The CDR3 DNA sequence: TGTGCCAGCTCACCATCCCAGGGGGCCTACAATGAGCAGTTCTTC. This codes for CASSPSQGAYNEQFF.

The chain links TRBV30 to TRBJ2-4; TRBD2 aligns across 7 bases. Germline V CDR1 and CDR2: GTSNPN, SVGIG (reference sequence). J lost 4 bases, V lost 2 bases, and 5 bases had no gene match. This CDR3 is built from 14 residues. The CDR3 reads CAWSIHGGKNIQYF. The CDR3 DNA sequence: TGTGCCTGGAGTATTCACGGGGGGAAAAACATTCAGTACTTC.

The V call is TRBV18, the J call TRBJ1-3; tentatively, D is TRBD1 (5 bases). This CDR3 spans 15 amino acids. Germline assignment: CDR1 KGHSH and CDR2 LQKENI. V shed 6 bases and J shed 0 bases, with 12 bases lying between them. The CDR3: CASSSGALSGNTIYF. The CDR3, as DNA: TGTGCCAGCTCCAGCGGGGCCCTCTCTGGAAACACCATATATTTT. The full variable domain, rest sourced from reference TRBV18 and TRBJ1-3, is NAGVMQNPRHLVRRRGQEARLRCSPMKGHSHVYWYRQLPEEGLKFMVYLQKENIIDESGMPKERFSAEFPKEGPSILRIQQVVRGDSAAYFCASSSGALSGNTIYFGEGSWLTVV.